This T cell receptor (beta chain) derives from a study of spatial heterogeneity in lung cancer. Background on the study: Alpha-chain detections were consistently fewer than beta-chain detections among the sequences.

Germline assignment: CDR1 MNHEY and CDR2 SMNVEV (reference sequence). V dropped 6 bases and J dropped 6; count of bases not matched to a gene: 14. This CDR3 is built from 15 residues. TCRdb independently ran MiXCR on the 5' RACE reads; one entry per CDR3 protein. This table holds roughly 680 distinct CDR3 sequences, approximately 10% found once. Time point here: sample taken at primary tumor resection. No cell sorting; template was whole RNA from tumor, lung tissue or PBMC. Broader study findings: Intratumoral expanded alpha and beta TCR counts were found to track tumor mutation counts. Ubiquitous and regional expanded TCR counts tracked ubiquitous and regional nonsynonymous mutations, respectively.

This clonotype is medium-sized within its sample. Its matching antigen is unknown. A library made for alpha chains picked up this beta chain off target, so its size means little. The gene calls are TRBV27 and TRBJ2-7; 7 bases map to TRBD1. This receptor was identified in a female donor with early-stage non-small cell lung cancer. The sequencing here drew on lung tumor tissue, taken at surgery. CDR3: CASSPVTGSVSEQYF. In DNA, the CDR3 is TGTGCCAGCAGCCCGGTGACAGGGAGCGTGTCCGAGCAGTACTTC.